The clone carrying this T cell receptor (beta chain) was seen only once. What it binds is unknown. Germline V CDR1 and CDR2: SNHLY, FYNNEI. V lost 6 bases, J lost 2 bases, and 13 bases lay in between. The CDR3 covers 14 residues. TCRdb's copy holds only in-frame clones and misses some; the assay was immunoSEQ multiplex PCR. The table includes some 150,000 clones, 88% detected once. The sample comes from a study of cytomegalovirus exposure and HLA in healthy donors. Findings and limits, study-wide: Subsequent analysis showed first-cohort TCR clusters tending to co-occur in 120 validation repertoires.

Separate from the approximately 670-subject first cohort, the approximately 120-subject validation cohort was the one that the donors belonged to. The chain is built from TRBV2 and TRBJ2-5; D perhaps matches TRBD1 (6 bases). Material for sequencing was PBMCs. The receptor was derived from a man between 18 and 35 years old in good health and CMV-seronegative. The CDR3 is CASRREGGQETQYF. DNA for the CDR3: TGTGCCAGCAGGAGAGAAGGGGGTCAAGAGACCCAGTACTTC.